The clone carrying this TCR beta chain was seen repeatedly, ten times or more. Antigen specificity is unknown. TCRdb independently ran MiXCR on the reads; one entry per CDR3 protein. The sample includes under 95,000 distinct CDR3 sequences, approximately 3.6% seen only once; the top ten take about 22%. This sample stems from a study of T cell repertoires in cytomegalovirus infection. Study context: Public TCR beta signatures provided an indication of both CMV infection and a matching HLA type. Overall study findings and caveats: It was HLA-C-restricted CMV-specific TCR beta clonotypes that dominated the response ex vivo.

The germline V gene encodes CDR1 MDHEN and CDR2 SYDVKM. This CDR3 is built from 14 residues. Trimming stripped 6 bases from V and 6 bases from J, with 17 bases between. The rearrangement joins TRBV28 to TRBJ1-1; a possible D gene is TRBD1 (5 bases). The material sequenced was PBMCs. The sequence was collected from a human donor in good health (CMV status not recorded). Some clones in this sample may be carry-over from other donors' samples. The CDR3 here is CASRLTGWGAEAFF. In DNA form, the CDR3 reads TGTGCCAGCAGGTTAACGGGGTGGGGGGCTGAAGCTTTCTTT.